Listed here are 26 T cell receptor beta chains from one sample, sequenced in a study of T cell repertoires in cytomegalovirus infection. The antigens these receptors bind are not known. TCRdb ran MiXCR on the reads and lists one entry per CDR3 protein. The table lists roughly 920,000 distinct CDR3 sequences, under 40% of them singletons. The sample consisted of cultured CD8+ T cells from PBMCs, taken from culture after CMV antigen stimulation. These receptor sequences come from a human donor in good health (CMV status not recorded). Some clones in this sample may be carry-over from other donors' samples.

The rearrangement joins TRBV2 to TRBJ2-4; D possibly uses TRBD1 or TRBD2 (5 bases each). The CDR3 has 16 residues. Germline V gene data show CDR1 as SNHLY and CDR2 as FYNNEI. CDR3 region: CAVRGLTGLAKNIQYF. The DNA for the CDR3 is TGTGCAGTTCGGGGCCTCACGGGCTTAGCCAAAAACATTCAGTACTTC.

This clonotype was seen only a few times. The chain recombines TRBV12-3 or TRBV12-4 with TRBJ1-5; no reliable D call. The CDR3 spans 15 residues. V shed 1 base and J shed 0 bases, with 7 bases lying between them. Here the CDR3 reads CASSLDTDSNQPQHF. The CDR3 DNA reads as TGTGCCAGCAGTTTAGACACGGATAGCAATCAGCCCCAGCATTTT.

CDR3 sequence reads: CASSFTGGSQAFF. The CDR3 nucleotides read TGTGCCAGCAGCTTTACAGGGGGCAGTCAAGCTTTCTTT. The chain couples TRBV14 to TRBJ1-1; 9 nucleotides line up with TRBD1. The CDR3 runs 13 residues. Germline values: CDR1 SGHDN, CDR2 FVKESK. Trimming cost V 5 bases and J 9 bases; bases outside gene matches: 7.

The table lists this clonotype with a few counts. The V call is TRBV28, the J call TRBJ1-5; 12 nucleotides line up with TRBD1. CDR1 is MDHEN, CDR2 SYDVKM, per germline. The ends lost 6 bases at V and 2 bases at J; junction bases unmatched: 11. The CDR3 covers 18 residues. The CDR3 is CASRTGTGGREGNQPQHF. Here the CDR3 DNA reads TGTGCCAGCAGAACCGGGACAGGGGGCCGGGAGGGCAATCAGCCCCAGCATTTT.

J is TRBJ2-2 and V is TRBV28; TRBD2 might be the D (6 bases). CDR1 is MDHEN, CDR2 SYDVKM, per germline. The length of the CDR3 is 14 residues. Trimming cost V 3 bases and J 5 bases, with 10 bases left between them. The CDR3 loop is CASSFLRETGELFF. CDR3 bases: TGTGCCAGCAGTTTCTTGCGGGAAACCGGGGAGCTGTTTTTT. The full variable domain, its missing parts supplied by reference TRBV28 and TRBJ2-2, is DVKVTQSSRYLVKRTGEKVFLECVQDMDHENMFWYRQDPGLGLRLIYFSYDVKMKEKGDIPEGYSVSREKKERFSLILESASTNQTSMYLCASSFLRETGELFFGEGSRLTVL.

This rearrangement joins TRBV27 to TRBJ2-1; possible D gene TRBD2, 5 bases. Looked up from germline, CDR1 is MNHEY and CDR2 is SMNVEV (reference sequence). The CDR3 is 14 residues long. The ends were cut back, 6 bases at V and 9 bases at J, with 18 bases in the middle. DNA for the CDR3: TGTGCCAGCAGCCGGAGGCCAGGTAGCGTTGAGCAGTTCTTC. Residues: CASSRRPGSVEQFF.

This clonotype was found a few times. The chain has TRBV7-9 and TRBJ1-2; TRBD1 is a possible D gene (5 bases). Germline assignment: CDR1 SEHNR and CDR2 FQNEAQ (reference sequence). The CDR3 length is 13 residues. V was clipped by 4 bases and J by 7 bases, with 13 bases between them. This chain's CDR3 is CASSSSGLSGYTF. CDR3 bases: TGTGCCAGCAGCTCCTCAGGGCTCTCTGGCTACACCTTC.

This clonotype was picked up many times. The rearrangement joins TRBV7-6 to TRBJ2-2; the match to TRBD2 covers 7 bases. The germline CDR1 and CDR2 sequences are SGHVS and FNYEAQ. CDR3 length: 16 amino acids. Trimming cost V 0 bases and J 3 bases; bases outside gene matches: 4. This chain's CDR3 is CASSLARTRDTGELFF. The CDR3 nucleotides are TGTGCCAGCAGCTTAGCTCGGACTAGAGACACCGGGGAGCTGTTTTTT.

This clonotype was counted a few times. The chain has TRBV27 and TRBJ2-3, with 8 bases that match TRBD2. Germline-derived CDR1 and CDR2 are MNHEY and SMNVEV (reference sequence). There are 16 residues in the CDR3. V lost 3 bases, J lost 3 bases, and 8 bases stayed unmatched. The CDR3 region has the DNA TGTGCCAGCAGTTTCTTCGGGGGGGAGTATACAGATACGCAGTATTTT. Protein: CASSFFGGEYTDTQYF.

A few counts support this clonotype. The rearrangement joins TRBV6-1 to TRBJ2-7; perhaps TRBD1 as D (6 bases). Germline V lookup: CDR1 MNHNS, CDR2 SASEGT. V lost 4 bases to trimming and J lost 6 bases, with 10 bases between them. CDR3 length: 12 residues. CDR3 coding DNA: TGTGCCAGCAGTGGAACAGGGCGCGAGCAGTACTTC. This translates into CASSGTGREQYF.

This chain uses TRBV29-1 with TRBJ2-2; TRBD2 agrees at 14 bases. This CDR3 region has 18 residues. Germline CDR1 is SQVTM and CDR2 is ANQGSEA. The J segment lost 5 bases and the V segment lost 3 bases, leaving 11 bases of the junction unmatched. The CDR3: CSVDGRGWTSGGTGELFF. CDR3 nucleotides: TGCAGCGTTGACGGCAGGGGGTGGACTAGCGGGGGGACCGGGGAGCTGTTTTTT.

This clonotype appeared many times. The chain has TRBV4-2 and TRBJ2-2, with no clear D. There are 15 residues in the CDR3. The germline V and J ends were trimmed by 4 bases and 0 bases, with 9 bases remaining between them. CDR1 and CDR2 from the germline V gene are LGHNA and YNFKEQ. The CDR3 sequence: CASSPGVANTGELFF. The CDR3 DNA sequence: TGTGCCAGCAGCCCGGGTGTAGCGAACACCGGGGAGCTGTTTTTT.

In its sample, this clonotype was seen a few times. The CDR3 protein is CASISRGNEQFF. Here the CDR3 DNA reads TGTGCCAGCATCTCTCGGGGTAATGAGCAGTTCTTC. The chain is built from TRBV11-2 and TRBJ2-1, with D possibly matching TRBD2 (5 bases). The V end was cut by 7 bases, the J end by 7 bases, with 11 bases between. The CDR3 contains 12 residues. The germline V gene encodes CDR1 SGHAT and CDR2 FQNNGV.

Worth noting for this clonotype: Just one base apart from a much larger clone, this may be a read error. The chain carries TRBV7-9 and TRBJ2-7; TRBD1 aligns across 12 bases. There are 16 residues in the CDR3. CDR1 SEHNR and CDR2 FQNEAQ come from the germline V gene (reference sequence). The CDR3 region has the DNA TGTGCCGGCAGCACCCGGGACAGGGGGCTTCGGGACGAGCAGTACTTC. It codes for CAGSTRDRGLRDEQYF. Using reference TRBV7-9 and TRBJ2-7 for the parts outside the CDR3, the full variable domain is DTGVSQNPRHKITKRGQNVTFRCDPISEHNRLYWYRQTLGQGPEFLTYFQNEAQLEKSRLLSDRFSAERPKGSFSTLEIQRTEQGDSAMYLCAGSTRDRGLRDEQYFGPGTRLTVT.

The V call is TRBV27, the J call TRBJ1-5; D is unclear. V lost 1 base to trimming and J lost 6 bases, with 10 bases between them. Germline V gives CDR1 MNHEY, CDR2 SMNVEV (reference sequence). CDR3 length equals 14 residues. CDR3 amino acids: CASSLFGAGQPQHF. The DNA for the CDR3 is TGTGCCAGCAGTTTATTTGGTGCTGGTCAGCCCCAGCATTTT.

This clonotype came up many times. The rearrangement uses TRBV5-6 and TRBJ2-7, with D perhaps matching TRBD2 (7 bases). This CDR3 contains 13 residues. The germline V gene has CDR1 SGHDT and CDR2 YYEEEE. The ends were cut back, 0 bases at V and 5 bases at J, with 9 bases in the middle. The CDR3 loop reads CASSLGEGDEQYV. The CDR3 nucleotides are TGTGCCAGCAGCTTGGGGGAGGGGGACGAGCAGTACGTC.

This clonotype was detected only a few times. The chain uses TRBV6-5 and TRBJ2-3; 7 nucleotides line up with TRBD1. The CDR3 length is 18 residues. Per the germline V gene, CDR1 is MNHEY and CDR2 is SVGAGI. Trimming at V came to 0 bases and at J to 0 bases, leaving 9 bases not matched to a gene. CDR3: CASSYSRDSLFSTDTQYF. CDR3 nucleotides: TGTGCCAGCAGTTACTCCCGGGACAGTCTTTTTAGCACAGATACGCAGTATTTT.

This chain joins TRBV20-1 and TRBJ2-7, with 9 bases matching TRBD1. Germline CDR1 is DFQATT and CDR2 is SNEGSKA (reference sequence). The CDR3 loop spans 14 amino acids. Losses at the gene ends were 2 bases for V and 0 bases for J; bases not matched to a gene: 2. In DNA, the CDR3 is TGCAGTGCTAGAAGGGACAGGGACTCCTACGAGCAGTACTTC. This translates into CSARRDRDSYEQYF.

This clonotype turned up a few times. The V call is TRBV6-2 or TRBV6-3, the J call TRBJ2-1; the D gene could be TRBD1 or TRBD2 (6 bases each). This CDR3 has 14 amino acids. V lost 6 bases and J lost 8, with 17 bases in between. CDR1 and CDR2 from the germline V gene are MNHEY and SVGEGT. The CDR3 here is CASSHRDWWDEQFF. The CDR3 DNA sequence: TGTGCCAGCAGCCACAGGGACTGGTGGGATGAGCAGTTCTTC.

The chain links TRBV12-3 or TRBV12-4 to TRBJ2-4; 7 bases are shared with TRBD1. CDR3 length: 16 amino acids. V was pared by 5 bases and J by 0 bases, with 7 bases of the junction left unmatched. CDR3 region: CASSPWDSAAKNIQYF. The CDR3 DNA follows: TGTGCCAGCAGTCCATGGGACAGTGCAGCCAAAAACATTCAGTACTTC.

The sample holds many counts of this clonotype. The CDR3 bases are TGTGCCAGCAGCCCTCCCGGGGGCGGTGAAAAACTGTTTTTT. This codes for CASSPPGGGEKLFF. The genes are TRBV12-3 or TRBV12-4 and TRBJ1-4; maybe TRBD1 (6 bases). Trimming took 6 bases from V and 7 from J, leaving 15 bases between them. CDR3 length equals 14 residues.

A few counts support this clonotype. The V gene is TRBV7-9, the J gene TRBJ1-1, with 8 bases fitting TRBD1. Germline V gene sequence: CDR1 SEHNR, CDR2 FQNEAQ (reference sequence). CDR3 length: 16 residues. After removal of 5 bases from V and 0 bases from J, the junction contained 8 bases not matched to a gene. The CDR3 DNA sequence: TGTGCCAGCAGCCCTGGGACAGGAGATTTGAACACTGAAGCTTTCTTT. Residues: CASSPGTGDLNTEAFF.

This clonotype was picked up a small number of times. The chain employs TRBV25-1 and TRBJ1-5; D remains unclear. The length of the CDR3 is 13 residues. With 2 bases removed from V and 2 bases from J, the gap between germline ends came to 4 bases. Germline V gives CDR1 MGHDK, CDR2 SYGVNS. For the CDR3, the DNA is TGTGCCAGCAGTGAACAGGGCAATCAGCCCCAGCATTTT. Encoded protein: CASSEQGNQPQHF.

CDR3 DNA sequence: TGTGCCAGCAGTAACAGGGGGAGCTCCTACGAGCAGTACTTC. It codes for CASSNRGSSYEQYF. This chain connects TRBV6-6 to TRBJ2-7; 8 bases map to TRBD1. Trimming at V came to 5 bases and at J to 0 bases, leaving 3 bases not matched to a gene. The CDR3 consists of 14 residues. In germline, CDR1 is MNHNY, CDR2 SVGAGI (reference sequence).

The V and J genes are TRBV2 and TRBJ2-1, with D unclear. V shed 4 bases and J shed 4 bases, with 17 bases lying between them. The germline V gene encodes CDR1 SNHLY and CDR2 FYNNEI. The CDR3 has 16 amino acids. The CDR3 is CASSGNPKSVYNEQFF. CDR3 bases: TGTGCCAGCAGTGGCAACCCAAAGTCTGTATACAATGAGCAGTTCTTC.

This clonotype was recorded at least ten times. The rearrangement joins TRBV7-2 to TRBJ2-6; TRBD1 might be the D (6 bases). V lost 5 bases to trimming and J lost 0 bases, with 8 bases between them. The V gene's germline CDR1 is SGHTA and CDR2 FQGNSA. The CDR3 is made up of 15 amino acids. The CDR3 DNA follows: TGTGCCAGCAGCAAGGACAGCTCTGGGGCCAACGTCCTGACTTTC. This codes for CASSKDSSGANVLTF.